This TCR beta chain was documented in a study of beta chain features in type 1 diabetes. Over 95% purity was reached by all sorted populations. CDR1 and CDR2 from the germline V gene are SGHTA and FQGNSA. The CDR3 is made up of 13 amino acids. Trimming stripped 5 bases from V and 7 bases from J, with 14 bases between. As concerns this clone: Its antigen is currently unknown.

Study-wide results and limits: In all four CD4+ subsets, TCRB CDR3 length was significantly, moderately reduced in type 1 diabetes.

The investigators reverse transcribed all of the isolated RNA, so they sequenced expressed TCRB transcripts. Here immunoSEQ multiplex PCR was the method, and the copy in TCRdb shows in-frame clones only, minus some. The sample holds approximately 250,000 clones, 12% to 15% seen once. The clonotype originates from a woman in her thirties or forties in good health. The V gene is TRBV7-2, the J gene TRBJ1-2; D is possibly TRBD1 (5 bases). What was sequenced was naive CD4+ T cells from blood. The CDR3 nucleotides are TGTGCCAGCAGCCTCTCCAGGGAGGGTGGCTACACCTTC. It translates to CASSLSREGGYTF.